These T cell receptor beta chains were read from a single sample in a study of blood T cells in healthy people across ages. TCRdb re-analysed the 5' RACE reads in MiXCR, keeping a single row per CDR3 protein. The table shows about 1.4 million distinct CDR3 sequences, with approximately 59% occurring only once. The sequencing sample was made of blood. The origin of the receptors is a man between 18 and 35 years old in good health. The CDR3 runs from the conserved cysteine through the conserved F or W. The order of the fields is J gene, V gene, D gene, clone size, CDR3 protein, CDR3 DNA. A D gene is named only where the DNA matches it firmly. The size field is filled for only some rows; it gives once, few, many or a size class.

>TRBJ2-7|TRBV4-2|NA|NA
CASSQEPSSCEQYF
TGTGCCAGCAGCCAAGAACCTAGTTCCTGCGAGCAGTACTTC
>TRBJ2-7|TRBV27|NA|NA
CASIFQSSYEQYF
TGTGCCAGCATTTTCCAGAGCTCCTACGAGCAGTACTTC
>TRBJ1-1|TRBV6-5|NA|NA
CASSYIARINTEAFF
TGTGCCAGCTCCTACATCGCCAGAATTAACACTGAAGCTTTCTTT
>TRBJ1-4|TRBV18|NA|NA
CASSPRDGRSTNEKLFF
TGTGCCAGCTCACCCAGGGACGGGAGATCCACTAATGAAAAACTGTTTTTT
>TRBJ2-7|TRBV4-1|NA|NA
CASSQDPTGTLLEEQYF
TGCGCCAGCAGCCAAGACCCAACAGGGACCTTACTGGAGGAGCAGTACTTC
>TRBJ2-7|TRBV29-1|NA|NA
CSVETAGNSYEQYF
TGCAGCGTTGAAACGGCAGGGAACTCCTACGAGCAGTACTTC
>TRBJ2-7|TRBV4-1|TRBD2|NA
CASSQLPGTSGYEQYF
TGCGCCAGCAGCCAGCTCCCGGGGACTAGCGGGTACGAGCAGTACTTC
>TRBJ2-3|TRBV15|NA|NA
CATSRDDRGTQYF
TGTGCCACCAGCAGAGATGATCGAGGTACGCAGTATTTT
>TRBJ2-3|TRBV7-2|TRBD2|few
CASSSSSGGANTQYF
TGTGCCAGCAGCTCCTCCAGCGGGGGGGCGAATACGCAGTATTTT
>TRBJ2-7|TRBV19|NA|NA
CASSMSGTHYEQYF
TGTGCCAGTAGTATGAGTGGGACTCACTACGAGCAGTACTTC
>TRBJ2-5|TRBV4-1|NA|NA
CASSPDWGETQYF
TGCGCCAGCAGCCCAGACTGGGGGGAGACCCAGTACTTC
>TRBJ2-6|TRBV6-5|NA|NA
CASSAFHVGANVLTF
TGTGCCAGCAGTGCATTCCACGTGGGGGCCAACGTCCTGACTTTC
>TRBJ2-3|TRBV4-3|NA|NA
CASSQDLSVTDTQYF
TGCGCCAGCAGCCAAGACCTGTCCGTGACAGATACGCAGTATTTT
>TRBJ2-1|TRBV13|NA|few
CASSLQRNEQFF
TGTGCCAGCAGCTTGCAGCGCAATGAGCAGTTCTTC
>TRBJ2-1|TRBV3-1|NA|few
CASSPIRGAYEQFF
TGTGCCAGCAGCCCTATCCGGGGGGCCTATGAGCAGTTCTTC
>TRBJ1-1|TRBV20-1|NA|NA
CSARDTATADTEAFF
TGCAGTGCTAGAGATACAGCGACAGCGGACACTGAAGCTTTCTTT
>TRBJ2-7|TRBV12-3/TRBV12-4|NA|many
CASRMDGQGFYEQYF
TGTGCCAGCAGAATGGACGGTCAGGGTTTTTACGAGCAGTACTTC
>TRBJ1-2|TRBV12-3/TRBV12-4|NA|few
CASKVQGELTSYGYTF
TGTGCCAGCAAGGTTCAGGGAGAACTGACTAGCTATGGCTACACCTTC
>TRBJ2-7|TRBV29-1|NA|NA
CSATPVEGYEQYF
TGCAGCGCTACTCCTGTTGAGGGCTACGAGCAGTACTTC
>TRBJ2-3|TRBV20-1|NA|NA
CSARATGDTQYF
TGCAGTGCTAGGGCGACAGGAGATACGCAGTATTTT
>TRBJ1-5|TRBV20-1|TRBD1|NA
CSARDNGQGLSNQPQHF
TGCAGTGCTAGAGATAATGGACAGGGTCTAAGCAATCAGCCCCAGCATTTT
>TRBJ2-7|TRBV6-2/TRBV6-3|NA|NA
CASSSAVQAYEQYF
TGTGCCAGCAGTTCGGCGGTGCAAGCCTACGAGCAGTACTTC
>TRBJ2-7|TRBV5-5|NA|few
CASWSMASSYEQYF
TGTGCCAGCTGGAGCATGGCCAGCTCCTACGAGCAGTACTTC
>TRBJ1-4|TRBV30|NA|NA
CAWSVGVRFNEKLFF
TGTGCCTGGAGTGTAGGCGTCAGGTTTAATGAAAAACTGTTTTTT
>TRBJ2-7|TRBV12-3/TRBV12-4|TRBD1|few
CASSEETGAHEQYF
TGTGCCAGCAGTGAAGAGACAGGGGCCCACGAGCAGTACTTC
>TRBJ1-1|TRBV4-3|NA|few
CASSSGQGTNTEAFF
TGCGCCAGCAGCTCGGGCCAGGGAACGAACACTGAAGCTTTCTTT
>TRBJ2-7|TRBV7-9|TRBD1|NA
CASSFAGTGVHEQYF
TGTGCCAGCAGCTTTGCCGGGACAGGGGTGCACGAGCAGTACTTC
>TRBJ2-1|TRBV4-3|NA|once
CASSQGIGGPGDEQFF
TGCGCCAGCAGCCAAGGAATCGGGGGGCCAGGGGATGAGCAGTTCTTC
>TRBJ2-1|TRBV7-9|NA|NA
CASNHGEANNEQFF
TGTGCCAGCAACCACGGGGAGGCTAACAATGAGCAGTTCTTC
>TRBJ1-4|TRBV20-1|TRBD1|once
CSARPDRGGEKLFF
TGCAGTGCTAGACCTGACAGGGGAGGTGAAAAACTGTTTTTT
>TRBJ2-3|TRBV25-1|NA|once
CASSAYDSMMGDTQYF
TGTGCCAGCAGTGCCTACGATAGCATGATGGGAGATACGCAGTATTTT
>TRBJ2-1|TRBV4-3|TRBD2|NA
CASSLGLAGALTSYNEQFF
TGCGCCAGCAGCCTCGGACTAGCGGGGGCCCTGACCTCCTACAATGAGCAGTTCTTC